This T cell receptor (beta chain) comes out of a study of blood T cell repertoires in COVID-19. CDR1 and CDR2 (germline): SEHNR, FQNEAQ (reference sequence). The CDR3 is made up of 14 amino acids. With 3 bases clipped from V and 3 bases from J, the junction kept 3 bases outside the gene matches. This clone was observed a handful of times. Sequencing was performed with immunoSEQ multiplex PCR; in TCRdb, only in-frame clones are kept and a portion is missing. The sample holds 90,000 to 100,000 clones, roughly 87% seen once. The V and J genes are TRBV7-9 and TRBJ2-7; TRBD2 matches at 9 bases. The sample was peripheral blood. This TCR was sampled from a woman aged 60-70 years with COVID-19, enrolled during active disease. As DNA, the CDR3 is TGTGCCAGCAGCTTGAGTAGCGGGGGCTACGAGCAGTACTTC. It codes for CASSLSSGGYEQYF.